Listed below are T cell receptor beta chains from one sample, sequenced in a study of blood T cells in healthy people across ages. A single record per CDR3 protein comes from TCRdb applying MiXCR to the 5' RACE reads. The repertoire consists of hundreds of thousands of distinct CDR3 sequences, with about 61% occurring once and the leading ten covering more than 25%. Sequences were obtained from blood. Receptor source: a man between 40 and 49 years old in good health. Each CDR3 is given with its conserved first and last residue. The D gene is left open where the match is weak.

J gene: TRBJ1-4
V gene: TRBV20-1
D gene: .
CDR3 protein: CSARGGPTNEKLFF

J gene: TRBJ1-2
V gene: TRBV5-1
D gene: .
CDR3 protein: CASSMDFVDGYTF

J gene: TRBJ1-5
V gene: TRBV18
D gene: .
CDR3 protein: CASSSTPGNQPQHF

J gene: TRBJ2-1
V gene: TRBV4-2
D gene: .
CDR3 protein: CASSQQTREEQFF

J gene: TRBJ2-1
V gene: TRBV28
D gene: TRBD2
CDR3 protein: CASSPTTGTSGTTHRGNEQFF

J gene: TRBJ1-2
V gene: TRBV28
D gene: .
CDR3 protein: CASSPGRDGDYGYTF

J gene: TRBJ1-5
V gene: TRBV6-1
D gene: .
CDR3 protein: CASSFSRGNQPQHF

J gene: TRBJ2-4
V gene: TRBV6-1
D gene: .
CDR3 protein: CASSGDLAKNIQYF

J gene: TRBJ2-1
V gene: TRBV4-2
D gene: TRBD2
CDR3 protein: CASSLETSGYNEQFF

J gene: TRBJ1-1
V gene: TRBV7-3
D gene: .
CDR3 protein: CASSGTPGVNTEAFF

J gene: TRBJ2-1
V gene: TRBV20-1
D gene: TRBD2
CDR3 protein: CSASRAGGPFYNEQFF

J gene: TRBJ2-7
V gene: TRBV27
D gene: .
CDR3 protein: CASSQLWGRGRIPHEQYF

J gene: TRBJ1-3
V gene: TRBV7-6
D gene: .
CDR3 protein: CASSSSPAGYGNTIYF

J gene: TRBJ2-5
V gene: TRBV14
D gene: .
CDR3 protein: CASSHGWETQYF

J gene: TRBJ2-5
V gene: TRBV4-2
D gene: .
CDR3 protein: CASSQDPLVGETQYF

J gene: TRBJ1-2
V gene: TRBV27
D gene: .
CDR3 protein: CASSFKGYGYTF

J gene: TRBJ2-6
V gene: TRBV7-9
D gene: TRBD1
CDR3 protein: CASSPIGTGASGANVLTF

J gene: TRBJ1-5
V gene: TRBV12-3/TRBV12-4
D gene: TRBD1
CDR3 protein: CASSDTGQNNQPQHF

J gene: TRBJ2-3
V gene: TRBV27
D gene: .
CDR3 protein: CASRNTGTDTQYF

J gene: TRBJ1-2
V gene: TRBV20-1
D gene: TRBD1
CDR3 protein: CSAKRQGANYGYTF

J gene: TRBJ1-2
V gene: TRBV11-2
D gene: .
CDR3 protein: CASSPDGLPHGYTF

J gene: TRBJ1-2
V gene: TRBV3-1
D gene: .
CDR3 protein: CASSQDHVENGYTF

J gene: TRBJ2-3
V gene: TRBV20-1
D gene: TRBD1
CDR3 protein: CSAGDREGATDTQYF

J gene: TRBJ2-7
V gene: TRBV6-5
D gene: .
CDR3 protein: CASSYSTGPGNNEQYF

J gene: TRBJ1-1
V gene: TRBV6-2/TRBV6-3
D gene: .
CDR3 protein: CASSYSDRHSEAFF

J gene: TRBJ2-4
V gene: TRBV28
D gene: .
CDR3 protein: CASSFLTGGAKNIQYF

J gene: TRBJ2-5
V gene: TRBV29-1
D gene: .
CDR3 protein: CSAGAGQETQYF

J gene: TRBJ2-1
V gene: TRBV9
D gene: .
CDR3 protein: CASSVARGTYNDQFF

J gene: TRBJ2-3
V gene: TRBV20-1
D gene: .
CDR3 protein: CSAVKGDTQYF

J gene: TRBJ2-7
V gene: TRBV28
D gene: TRBD2
CDR3 protein: CASSLRTSGSRRYEQYF

J gene: TRBJ2-7
V gene: TRBV7-2
D gene: .
CDR3 protein: CASSLQTSYRVTAYEQYF

J gene: TRBJ2-3
V gene: TRBV20-1
D gene: .
CDR3 protein: CNARNRVFYTDTQYF

J gene: TRBJ2-1
V gene: TRBV15
D gene: .
CDR3 protein: CATSSVGGDEQFF

J gene: TRBJ2-1
V gene: TRBV12-3/TRBV12-4
D gene: .
CDR3 protein: CASSLVEPRTPSNEQFF

J gene: TRBJ2-7
V gene: TRBV12-5
D gene: .
CDR3 protein: CASGLSPGLRYEQYF

J gene: .
V gene: TRBV29-1
D gene: TRBD1
CDR3 protein: CSVDSEGTGIMGTYEQYF

J gene: TRBJ2-2
V gene: TRBV20-1
D gene: .
CDR3 protein: CSARDMTNTGELFF

J gene: TRBJ2-5
V gene: TRBV6-2/TRBV6-3
D gene: .
CDR3 protein: CASSYLPINIQPNGETQYF

J gene: TRBJ2-7
V gene: TRBV7-2
D gene: .
CDR3 protein: CASSLDSGPYEQYF

J gene: TRBJ2-1
V gene: TRBV29-1
D gene: TRBD2
CDR3 protein: CSVDQFSGSSSNDEQFF

J gene: TRBJ1-2
V gene: TRBV7-8
D gene: TRBD1
CDR3 protein: CASSLGGTVYGYTF